Sequencing of this T cell receptor (beta chain) was carried out in a study of identifying expanded T cells in peripheral blood. During the collection period, no donor immune events like infections were recorded. The germline CDR1 and CDR2 sequences are MDHEN and SYDVKM. This CDR3 is built from 15 residues. With 3 bases removed from V and 0 bases from J, the gap between germline ends came to 11 bases. On this clone itself: Its antigen is not known.

Study-level findings and limits: About 1.3 clones differed between technical replicates, versus around 15 and 19 over time.

Profiled with immunoSEQ multiplex PCR; TCRdb holds only in-frame clones, not every one. This table holds around 63,000 clones, about 87% found once. The sequence was obtained from a person aged 18 to 75 in good health. Sequences were obtained from blood. This rearrangement joins TRBV28 to TRBJ1-2, with D perhaps matching TRBD1 (5 bases). Here the CDR3 reads CASSFGGTPNYGYTF. CDR3 coding DNA: TGTGCCAGCAGTTTCGGGGGAACCCCTAACTATGGCTACACCTTC.